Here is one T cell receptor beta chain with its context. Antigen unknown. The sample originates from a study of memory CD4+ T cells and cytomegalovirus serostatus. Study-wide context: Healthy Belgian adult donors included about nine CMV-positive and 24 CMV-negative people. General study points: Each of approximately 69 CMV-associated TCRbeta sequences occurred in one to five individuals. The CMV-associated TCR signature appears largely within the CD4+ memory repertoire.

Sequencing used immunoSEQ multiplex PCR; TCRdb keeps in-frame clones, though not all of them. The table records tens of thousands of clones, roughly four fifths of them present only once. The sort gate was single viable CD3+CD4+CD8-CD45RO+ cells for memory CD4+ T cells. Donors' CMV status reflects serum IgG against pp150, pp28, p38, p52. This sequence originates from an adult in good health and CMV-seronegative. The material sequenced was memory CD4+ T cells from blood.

The DNA of the CDR3 is TGTGCCACCAGCAGAGATAGGCGGACTAGCGGGAGCATTTTCTACGAGCAGTACTTC. Translated: CATSRDRRTSGSIFYEQYF. J is TRBJ2-7 and V is TRBV15; 13 bases are a match to TRBD2. CDR3 length equals 19 residues. V shed 0 bases and J 3 bases; nucleotides not matched to a gene: 11. Per the germline V gene, CDR1 is LNHNV and CDR2 is YYDKDF (reference sequence).